This T cell receptor (beta chain) was profiled in a study of multiple sclerosis patients with progressive multifocal leukoencephalopathy. The time point here: before natalizumab initiation. All PML patients were female, and all patients had earlier interferon beta. Broader study findings: PML-onset expanded TRB clones were detectable before and during natalizumab therapy. No common TRBV or TRBJ usage or pairing appeared at PML.

The CDR3 runs to 14 residues. Trimming cost V 10 bases and J 0 bases; bases outside gene matches: 6. CDR1 is MNHNS and CDR2 is SASEGT in the germline V gene. Remarks on this clone: Antigen specificity is unknown.

Each PCR contained spiked synthetic TR CDR3 controls spanning every V-J pairing. The assay was immunoSEQ multiplex PCR, and TCRdb's table has in-frame clones only and misses some. This table holds tens of thousands of clones, approximately 91% found once. This chain connects TRBV6-1 to TRBJ1-5; 7 positions agree with TRBD1. Sample: PBMCs. The sequence derives from a human donor with multiple sclerosis. The CDR3 DNA reads as TGTGCCACCGGCGACAGGGCTAGCAATCAGCCCCAGCATTTT. Its protein product is CATGDRASNQPQHF.